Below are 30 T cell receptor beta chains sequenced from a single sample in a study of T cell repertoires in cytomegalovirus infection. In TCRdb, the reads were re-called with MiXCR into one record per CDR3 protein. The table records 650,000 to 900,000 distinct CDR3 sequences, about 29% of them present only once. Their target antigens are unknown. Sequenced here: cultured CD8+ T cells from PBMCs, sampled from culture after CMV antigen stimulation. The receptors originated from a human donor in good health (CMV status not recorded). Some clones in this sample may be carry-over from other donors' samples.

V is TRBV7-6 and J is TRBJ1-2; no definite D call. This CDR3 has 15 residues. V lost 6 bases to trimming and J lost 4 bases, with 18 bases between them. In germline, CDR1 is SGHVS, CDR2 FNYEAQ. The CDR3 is CASSHPRGRFYGYTF. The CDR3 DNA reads TGTGCCAGCAGTCACCCCCGCGGCAGATTCTATGGCTACACCTTC. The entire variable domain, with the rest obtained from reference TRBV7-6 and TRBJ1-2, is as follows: GAGVSQSPRYKVTKRGQDVALRCDPISGHVSLYWYRQALGQGPEFLTYFNYEAQQDKSGLPNDRFSAERPEGSISTLTIQRTEQRDSAMYRCASSHPRGRFYGYTFGSGTRLTVV.

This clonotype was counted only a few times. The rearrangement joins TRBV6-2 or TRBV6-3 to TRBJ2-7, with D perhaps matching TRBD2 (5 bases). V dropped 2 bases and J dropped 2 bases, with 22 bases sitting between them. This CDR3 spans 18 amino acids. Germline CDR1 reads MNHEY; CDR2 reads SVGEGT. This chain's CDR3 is CASSYNPPSSEFAYEQYF. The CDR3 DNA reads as TGTGCCAGCAGTTACAACCCCCCTAGCTCGGAGTTTGCCTACGAGCAGTACTTC.

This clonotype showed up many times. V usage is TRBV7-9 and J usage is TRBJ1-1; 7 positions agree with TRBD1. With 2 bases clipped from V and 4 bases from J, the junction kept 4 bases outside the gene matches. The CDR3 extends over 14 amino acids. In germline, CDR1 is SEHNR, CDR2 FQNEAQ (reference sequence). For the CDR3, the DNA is TGTGCCAGCAGCTTACCCAACAGGGGCACTGAAGCTTTCTTT. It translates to CASSLPNRGTEAFF.

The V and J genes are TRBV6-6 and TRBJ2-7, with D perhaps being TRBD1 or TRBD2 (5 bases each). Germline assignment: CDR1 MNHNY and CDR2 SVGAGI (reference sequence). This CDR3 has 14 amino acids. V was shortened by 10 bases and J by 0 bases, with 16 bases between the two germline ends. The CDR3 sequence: CATLPGRSSYEQYV. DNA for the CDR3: TGTGCCACCCTCCCGGGACGGAGCTCCTACGAGCAGTACGTC.

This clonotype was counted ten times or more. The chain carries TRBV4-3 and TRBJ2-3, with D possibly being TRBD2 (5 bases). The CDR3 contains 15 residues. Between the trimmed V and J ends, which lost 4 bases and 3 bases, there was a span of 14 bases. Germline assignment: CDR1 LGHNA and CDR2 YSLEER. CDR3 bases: TGCGCCAGCAGCCCCGGACTTATAGAAACAGATACGCAGTATTTT. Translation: CASSPGLIETDTQYF.

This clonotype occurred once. The CDR3 sequence is CASSGSGVHNEQFF. CDR3 in DNA: TGTGCCAGCAGTGGGTCGGGGGTCCACAATGAGCAGTTCTTC. The chain couples TRBV6-2 or TRBV6-3 to TRBJ2-1; a possible D gene is TRBD2 (6 bases). V shed 5 bases and J shed 5 bases, with 13 bases lying between them. The CDR3 length is 14 residues. CDR1 and CDR2 (germline): MNHEY, SVGEGT.

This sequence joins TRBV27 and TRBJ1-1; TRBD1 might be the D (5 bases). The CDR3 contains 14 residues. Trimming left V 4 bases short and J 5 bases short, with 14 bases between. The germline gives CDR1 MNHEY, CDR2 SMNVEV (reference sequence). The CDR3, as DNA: TGTGCCAGCAGTTGGGGGGTAGAGGGGACTGAAGCTTTCTTT. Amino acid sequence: CASSWGVEGTEAFF.

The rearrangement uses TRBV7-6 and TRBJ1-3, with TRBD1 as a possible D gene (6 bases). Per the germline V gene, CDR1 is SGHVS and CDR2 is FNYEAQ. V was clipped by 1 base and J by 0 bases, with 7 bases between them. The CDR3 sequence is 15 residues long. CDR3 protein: CASSLVDSSGNTIYF. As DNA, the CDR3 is TGTGCCAGCAGCTTAGTGGACAGCTCTGGAAACACCATATATTTT. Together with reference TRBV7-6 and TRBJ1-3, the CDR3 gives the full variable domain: GAGVSQSPRYKVTKRGQDVALRCDPISGHVSLYWYRQALGQGPEFLTYFNYEAQQDKSGLPNDRFSAERPEGSISTLTIQRTEQRDSAMYRCASSLVDSSGNTIYFGEGSWLTVV.

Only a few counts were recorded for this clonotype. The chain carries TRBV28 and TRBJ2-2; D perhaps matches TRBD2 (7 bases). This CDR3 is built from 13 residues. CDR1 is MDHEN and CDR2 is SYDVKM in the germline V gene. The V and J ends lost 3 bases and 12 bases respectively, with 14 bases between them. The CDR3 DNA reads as TGTGCCAGCAGTTTCCCGTGGGGGGGCCAGCTGTTTTTT. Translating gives CASSFPWGGQLFF. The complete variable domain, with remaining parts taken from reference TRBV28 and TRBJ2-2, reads DVKVTQSSRYLVKRTGEKVFLECVQDMDHENMFWYRQDPGLGLRLIYFSYDVKMKEKGDIPEGYSVSREKKERFSLILESASTNQTSMYLCASSFPWGGQLFFGEGSRLTVL.

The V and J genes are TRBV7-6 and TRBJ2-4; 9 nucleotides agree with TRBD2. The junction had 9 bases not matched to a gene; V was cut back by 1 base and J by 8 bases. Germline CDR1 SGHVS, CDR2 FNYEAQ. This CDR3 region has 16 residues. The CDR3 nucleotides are TGTGCCAGCAGCTTAGGGGCGGGGGGGCCGGGATACATTCAGTACTTC. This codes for CASSLGAGGPGYIQYF.

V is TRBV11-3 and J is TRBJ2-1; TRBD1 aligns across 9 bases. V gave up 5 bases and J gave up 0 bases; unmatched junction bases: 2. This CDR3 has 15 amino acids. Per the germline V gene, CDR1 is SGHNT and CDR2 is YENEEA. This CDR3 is CASSGQGSSYNEQFF. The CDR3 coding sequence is TGTGCCAGCAGCGGACAGGGGAGCTCCTACAATGAGCAGTTCTTC.

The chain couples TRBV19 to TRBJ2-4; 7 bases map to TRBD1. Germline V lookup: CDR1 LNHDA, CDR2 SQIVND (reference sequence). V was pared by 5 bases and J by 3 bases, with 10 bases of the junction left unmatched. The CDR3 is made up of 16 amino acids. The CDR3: CASSAGGGGGKNIQYF. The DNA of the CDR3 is TGTGCCAGTAGTGCAGGGGGTGGAGGAGGCAAAAACATTCAGTACTTC.

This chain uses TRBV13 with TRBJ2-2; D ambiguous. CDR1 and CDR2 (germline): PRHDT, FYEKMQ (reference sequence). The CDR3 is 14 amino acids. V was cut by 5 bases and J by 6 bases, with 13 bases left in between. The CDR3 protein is CASSQYRVPGELFF. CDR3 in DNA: TGTGCCAGCAGCCAATACCGTGTACCCGGGGAGCTGTTTTTT.

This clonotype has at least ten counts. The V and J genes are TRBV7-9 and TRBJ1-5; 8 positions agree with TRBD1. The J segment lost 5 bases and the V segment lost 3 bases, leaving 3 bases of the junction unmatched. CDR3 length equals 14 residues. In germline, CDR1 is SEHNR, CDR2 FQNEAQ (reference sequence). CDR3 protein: CASSLTGEDQPQHF. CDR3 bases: TGTGCCAGCAGCTTGACAGGGGAGGATCAGCCCCAGCATTTT.

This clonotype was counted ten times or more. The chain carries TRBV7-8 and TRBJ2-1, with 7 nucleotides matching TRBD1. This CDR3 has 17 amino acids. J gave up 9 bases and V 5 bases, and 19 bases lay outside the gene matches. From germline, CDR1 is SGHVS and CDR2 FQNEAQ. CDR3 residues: CASSTPQWRRGSSEQFF. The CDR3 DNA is TGTGCCAGCAGCACCCCCCAGTGGCGCAGGGGGTCAAGTGAGCAGTTCTTC.

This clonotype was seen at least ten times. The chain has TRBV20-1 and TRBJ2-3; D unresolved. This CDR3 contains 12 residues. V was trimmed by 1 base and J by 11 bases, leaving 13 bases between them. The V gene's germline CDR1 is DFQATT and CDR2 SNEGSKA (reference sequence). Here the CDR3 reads CSARAETPVQYF. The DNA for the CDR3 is TGCAGTGCTAGAGCAGAAACCCCTGTGCAGTATTTT.

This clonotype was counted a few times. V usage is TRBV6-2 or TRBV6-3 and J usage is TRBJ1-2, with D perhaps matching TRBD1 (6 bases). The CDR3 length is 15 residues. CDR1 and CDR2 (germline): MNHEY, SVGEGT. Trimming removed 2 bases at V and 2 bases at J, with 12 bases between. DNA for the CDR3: TGTGCCAGCAGTTACCCGGGGACAAGAAACTATGGCTACACCTTC. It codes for CASSYPGTRNYGYTF.

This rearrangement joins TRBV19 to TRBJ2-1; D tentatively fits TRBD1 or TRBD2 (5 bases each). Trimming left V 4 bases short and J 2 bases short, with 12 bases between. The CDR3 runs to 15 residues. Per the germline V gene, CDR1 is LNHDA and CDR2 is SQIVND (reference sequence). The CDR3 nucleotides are TGTGCCAGTAGTACATTACTGGGACCCTACAATGAGCAGTTCTTC. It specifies CASSTLLGPYNEQFF.

The CDR3 here is CASSWTGDEVNGYTF. The CDR3 DNA reads as TGTGCCAGCAGCTGGACAGGGGATGAAGTAAATGGCTACACCTTC. The J gene is TRBJ1-2, the V gene TRBV6-5; 9 bases fit TRBD1. V dropped 6 bases and J dropped 6; count of bases not matched to a gene: 11. Germline assignment: CDR1 MNHEY and CDR2 SVGAGI. The CDR3 extends over 15 amino acids.

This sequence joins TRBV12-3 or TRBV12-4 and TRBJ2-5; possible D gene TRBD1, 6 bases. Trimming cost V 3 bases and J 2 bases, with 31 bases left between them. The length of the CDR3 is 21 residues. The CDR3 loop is CASSFQIWGPGADILQETQYF. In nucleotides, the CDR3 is TGTGCCAGCAGTTTCCAAATCTGGGGGCCAGGGGCCGACATTTTACAAGAGACCCAGTACTTC.

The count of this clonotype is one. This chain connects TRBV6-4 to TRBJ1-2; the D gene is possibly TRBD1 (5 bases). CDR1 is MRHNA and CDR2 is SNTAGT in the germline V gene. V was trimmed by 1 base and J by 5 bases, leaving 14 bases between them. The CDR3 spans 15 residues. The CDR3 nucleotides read TGTGCCAGCAGTGACTTCCCCGGGGGGACTTATGGCTACACCTTC. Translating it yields CASSDFPGGTYGYTF.

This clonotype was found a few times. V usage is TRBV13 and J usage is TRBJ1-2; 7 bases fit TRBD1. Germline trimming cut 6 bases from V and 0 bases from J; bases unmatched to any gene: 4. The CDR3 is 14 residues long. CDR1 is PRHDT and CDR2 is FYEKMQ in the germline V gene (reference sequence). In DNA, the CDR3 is TGTGCCAGCAGGCACAGGGGTGCTAACTATGGCTACACCTTC. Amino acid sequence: CASRHRGANYGYTF.

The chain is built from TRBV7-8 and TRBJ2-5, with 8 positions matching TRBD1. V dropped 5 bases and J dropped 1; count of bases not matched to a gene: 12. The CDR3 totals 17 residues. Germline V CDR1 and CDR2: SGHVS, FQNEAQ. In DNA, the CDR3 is TGTGCCAGCAGCCTAAGTATGACAGGGGCCCTCCAAGAGACCCAGTACTTC. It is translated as CASSLSMTGALQETQYF.

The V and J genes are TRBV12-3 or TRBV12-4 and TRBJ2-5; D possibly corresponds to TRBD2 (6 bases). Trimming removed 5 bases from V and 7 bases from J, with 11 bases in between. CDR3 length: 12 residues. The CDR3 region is CASSPDYTTQYF. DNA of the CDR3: TGTGCCAGCAGTCCGGACTATACGACCCAGTACTTC.

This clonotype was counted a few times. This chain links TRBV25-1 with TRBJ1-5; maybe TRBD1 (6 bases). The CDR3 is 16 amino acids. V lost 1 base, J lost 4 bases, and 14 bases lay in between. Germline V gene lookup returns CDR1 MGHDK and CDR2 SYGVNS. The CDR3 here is CASSESYGGLNQPQHF. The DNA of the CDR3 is TGTGCCAGCAGTGAATCCTACGGGGGCTTAAATCAGCCCCAGCATTTT.

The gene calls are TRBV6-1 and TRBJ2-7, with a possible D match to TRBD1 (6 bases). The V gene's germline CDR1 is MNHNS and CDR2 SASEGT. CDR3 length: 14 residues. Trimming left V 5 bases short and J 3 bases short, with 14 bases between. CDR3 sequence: CASSPGHPNYEQYF. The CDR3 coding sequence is TGTGCCAGCAGTCCGGGACATCCTAACTACGAGCAGTACTTC.

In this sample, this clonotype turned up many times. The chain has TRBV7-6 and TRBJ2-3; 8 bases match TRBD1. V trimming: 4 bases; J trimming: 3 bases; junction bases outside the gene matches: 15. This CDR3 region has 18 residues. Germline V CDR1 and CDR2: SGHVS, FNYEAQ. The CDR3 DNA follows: TGTGCCAGCAGCTCGACTTTAGGACAGGGAAGGGAAACAGATACGCAGTATTTT. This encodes CASSSTLGQGRETDTQYF.

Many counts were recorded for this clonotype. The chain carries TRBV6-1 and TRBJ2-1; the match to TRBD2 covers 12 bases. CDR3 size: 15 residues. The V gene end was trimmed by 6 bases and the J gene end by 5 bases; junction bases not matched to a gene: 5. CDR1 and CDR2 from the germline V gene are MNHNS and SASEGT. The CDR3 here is CASRLTSGGHNEQFF. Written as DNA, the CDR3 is TGTGCCAGCAGACTGACTAGCGGGGGACACAATGAGCAGTTCTTC.

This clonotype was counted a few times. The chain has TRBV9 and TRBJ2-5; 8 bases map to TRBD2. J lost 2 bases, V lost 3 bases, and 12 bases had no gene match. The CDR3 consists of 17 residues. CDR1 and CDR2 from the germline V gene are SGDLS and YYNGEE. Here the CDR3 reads CASSGGTGTSAQETQYF. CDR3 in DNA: TGTGCCAGCAGCGGAGGGACCGGGACTAGTGCACAAGAGACCCAGTACTTC. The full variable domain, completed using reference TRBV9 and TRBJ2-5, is DSGVTQTPKHLITATGQRVTLRCSPRSGDLSVYWYQQSLDQGLQFLIQYYNGEERAKGNILERFSAQQFPDLHSELNLSSLELGDSALYFCASSGGTGTSAQETQYFGPGTRLLVL.

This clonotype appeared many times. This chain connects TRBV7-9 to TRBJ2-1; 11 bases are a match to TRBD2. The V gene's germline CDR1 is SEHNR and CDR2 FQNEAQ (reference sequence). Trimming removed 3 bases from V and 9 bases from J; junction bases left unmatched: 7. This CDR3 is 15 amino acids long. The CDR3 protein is CASSLLAGGHSEQFF. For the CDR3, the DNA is TGTGCCAGCAGCTTGCTAGCGGGGGGCCACAGTGAGCAGTTCTTC.